Shown below are 5 T cell receptor beta chains from a single sample sequenced in a study of regulatory T cells in long-lasting Graves disease. The time point was: persistent/refractory GD, antithyroid drugs over 5 years with positive TRAb. Following extraction of RNA from PBMCs, that RNA was used to make the TCR library. Relying on iRepertoire HTBI primers and Arm-PCR of CDR3 regions, the team built TCR beta libraries. TCRdb passed the multiplex PCR reads through MiXCR, listing each CDR3 protein once. Here the sample spans a few hundred thousand distinct CDR3 sequences, 22% being singletons. The sequenced sample was peripheral blood mononuclear cells (PBMCs), obtained when the disease was refractory, from a patient treated with antithyroid drugs. The source is a female donor with Graves disease.

This clonotype showed up just a few times. The chain combines TRBV28 with TRBJ2-3; 10 nucleotides match TRBD2. Germline-derived CDR1 and CDR2 are MDHEN and SYDVKM. This CDR3 has 15 residues. V was clipped by 8 bases and J by 4 bases; unmatched bases: 9. The chain's CDR3 is CASGPLAGSPDTQYF. In DNA form, the CDR3 reads TGTGCCAGCGGACCACTAGCGGGGAGTCCAGATACGCAGTATTTT.

V and J are TRBV20-1 and TRBJ2-7; 7 positions agree with TRBD2. Germline CDR1 reads DFQATT; CDR2 reads SNEGSKA (reference sequence). J gave up 2 bases and V 3 bases, and 16 bases lay outside the gene matches. The CDR3 covers 17 residues. CDR3: CSARGGTTTNSPYEQYF. The CDR3 region has the DNA TGCAGTGCTAGGGGGGGGACTACGACCAATTCCCCCTACGAGCAGTACTTC.

This clonotype has at least ten counts. The chain employs TRBV4-1 and TRBJ2-7; D not resolved. Trimming cost V 3 bases and J 1 base, with 7 bases left between them. CDR3 size: 13 residues. CDR1 MGHRA and CDR2 YSYEKL come from the germline V gene. DNA for the CDR3: TGCGCCAGCAGCCACGGACCTTCCTACGAGCAGTACTTC. Its protein product is CASSHGPSYEQYF.

This clonotype has at least ten counts. The chain employs TRBV28 and TRBJ2-7; 10 positions match TRBD1. After removal of 4 bases from V and 7 bases from J, the junction contained 10 bases not matched to a gene. Germline loops: CDR1 MDHEN, CDR2 SYDVKM. The length of the CDR3 is 15 residues. CDR3 amino acids: CASSYGGTGVAEQYF. The CDR3 DNA is TGTGCCAGCAGTTACGGAGGGACAGGGGTGGCTGAGCAGTACTTC.

This clonotype was counted at least ten times. The chain is built from TRBV30 and TRBJ1-5; D perhaps matches TRBD1 (5 bases). The V gene's germline CDR1 is GTSNPN and CDR2 SVGIG (reference sequence). The CDR3 runs 17 residues. Deletions cut 2 bases from V and 0 bases from J, with 17 bases between. The CDR3 is CAWSYPWDGYSNQPQHF. The CDR3 bases are TGTGCCTGGAGTTATCCCTGGGACGGTTATAGCAATCAGCCCCAGCATTTT.